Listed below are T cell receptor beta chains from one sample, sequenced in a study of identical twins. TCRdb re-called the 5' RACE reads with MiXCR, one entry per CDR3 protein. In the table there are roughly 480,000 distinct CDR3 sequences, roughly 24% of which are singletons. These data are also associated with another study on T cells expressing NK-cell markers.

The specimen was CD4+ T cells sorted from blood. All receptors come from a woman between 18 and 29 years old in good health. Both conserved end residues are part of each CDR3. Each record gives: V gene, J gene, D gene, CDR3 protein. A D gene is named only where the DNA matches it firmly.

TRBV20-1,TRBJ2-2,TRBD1,CSARDPRQGLTGELFF
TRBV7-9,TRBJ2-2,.,CASSHESELFF
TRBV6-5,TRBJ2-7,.,CASSYSRGIYEQYF
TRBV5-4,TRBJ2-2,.,CASRTGTSNTGELFF
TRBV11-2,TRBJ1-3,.,CASSLDLLRHRDWNTIYF
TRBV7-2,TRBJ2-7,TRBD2,CASSFVPAGYEQYF
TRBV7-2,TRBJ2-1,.,CASSSRWVEQFF
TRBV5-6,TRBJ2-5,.,CASSWRRSYQETQYF
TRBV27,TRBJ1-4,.,CASSLKGRSATNEKLFF
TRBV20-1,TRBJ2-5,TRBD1,CSARGTVKETQYF
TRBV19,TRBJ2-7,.,CASRGGTYEQYF
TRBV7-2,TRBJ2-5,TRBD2,CASSPGSGTAPETQYF
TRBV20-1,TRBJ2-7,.,CSARVAGRTDEQYF
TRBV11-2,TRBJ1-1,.,CASTSGGAQAFF
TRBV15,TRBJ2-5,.,CATSRGAETQYF
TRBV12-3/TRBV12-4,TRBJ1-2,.,CASSFGQTLYGYTF
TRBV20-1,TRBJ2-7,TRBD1,CSASWGTGSYEQYF
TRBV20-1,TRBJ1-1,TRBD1,CSARVTGGMNTEAFF
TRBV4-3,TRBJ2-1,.,CASSQDPRQFEQFF
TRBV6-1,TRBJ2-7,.,CASTPDRGHTYEQYF
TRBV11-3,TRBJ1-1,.,CASSLPAGRGAFF
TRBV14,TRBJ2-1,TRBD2,CASSPLRLAGGLSYNEQFF
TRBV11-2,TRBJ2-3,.,CASSFGSWDTQYF
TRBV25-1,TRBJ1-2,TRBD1,CASSIAGGGDGYTF
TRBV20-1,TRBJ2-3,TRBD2,CSASLSTSAFTDTQYF
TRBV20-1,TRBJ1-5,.,CSASVAGQSQPQHF
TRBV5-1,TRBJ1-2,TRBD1,CASSLSRGPAINYGYTF
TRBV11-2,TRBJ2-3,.,CASRLATDTQYF
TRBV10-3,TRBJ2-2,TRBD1,CALRTGAGELFF
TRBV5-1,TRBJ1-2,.,CASSEQSGDGYTF
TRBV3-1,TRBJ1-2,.,CASSPRALGGDGYTF
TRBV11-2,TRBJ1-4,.,CASSRWQGPGEKLFF
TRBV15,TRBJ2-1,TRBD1,CATSKGQVPNEQFF
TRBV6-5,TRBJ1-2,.,CASSYGTSSYGYTF
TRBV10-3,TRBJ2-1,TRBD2,CAISWTSGVDEQFF
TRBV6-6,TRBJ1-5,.,CASSYGSGQPQHF
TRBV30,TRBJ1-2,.,CAWTPSRLSYGYTF
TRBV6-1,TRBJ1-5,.,CASRGWGSNQPQHF
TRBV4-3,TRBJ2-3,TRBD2,CASSQVASGTVDTQYF
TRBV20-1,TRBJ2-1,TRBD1,CSASEGQGKGEQFF
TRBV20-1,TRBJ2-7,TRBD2,CSARDRRGRGATYEQYF
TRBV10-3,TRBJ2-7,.,CAISESGRESYEQYF
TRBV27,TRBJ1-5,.,CASSRAGNQPQHF